This T cell receptor beta chain was identified during a study of blood T cells in healthy people across ages. Germline lookup yields CDR1 LGHNT and CDR2 FRNRAP. This CDR3 is built from 14 residues. Trimming removed 1 base from V and 2 bases from J, with 8 bases in between. This clonotype was seen a handful of times. Its antigen is not known. Using a J-beta primer mix together with a sample-barcoded 5' primer, a second PCR was run for roughly 6 to 11 cycles. MiXCR, applied by TCRdb to the 5' RACE reads, yields one record per CDR3 protein. The table records over 1.5 million distinct CDR3 sequences, 49% of them present only once. Points from the study as a whole: Estimates of total diversity, which came from one million sequenced T cells, were considered to be underestimates. The CMV status of each donor remained undetermined, and this could have confounded shifts in expanded clonotypes.

Healthy Russian Caucasian donors spanned ages about 6 to 95 years. At least 6 micrograms of total RNA were extracted per sample. The sequence was obtained from a middle-aged woman in good health. This chain links TRBV12-5 with TRBJ1-2, with D unclear. The sequenced sample consisted of blood. CDR3 sequence: CASGLEDRNYGYTF. CDR3 DNA sequence: TGTGCTAGTGGTTTGGAGGACCGGAACTATGGCTACACCTTC.